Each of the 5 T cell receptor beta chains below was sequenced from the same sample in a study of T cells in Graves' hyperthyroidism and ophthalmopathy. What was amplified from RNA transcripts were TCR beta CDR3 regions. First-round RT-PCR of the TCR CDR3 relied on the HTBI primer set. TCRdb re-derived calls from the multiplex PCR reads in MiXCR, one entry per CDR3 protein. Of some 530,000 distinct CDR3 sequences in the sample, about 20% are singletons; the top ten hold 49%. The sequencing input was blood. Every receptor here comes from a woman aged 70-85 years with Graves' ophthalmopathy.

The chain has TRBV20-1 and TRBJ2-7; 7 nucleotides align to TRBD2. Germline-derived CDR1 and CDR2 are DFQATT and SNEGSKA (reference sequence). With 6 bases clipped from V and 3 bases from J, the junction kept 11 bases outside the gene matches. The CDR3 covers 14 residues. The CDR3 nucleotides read TGCAGTGCCCGCCCGCCTAGCGGCAGCTACGAGCAGTACTTC. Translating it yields CSARPPSGSYEQYF.

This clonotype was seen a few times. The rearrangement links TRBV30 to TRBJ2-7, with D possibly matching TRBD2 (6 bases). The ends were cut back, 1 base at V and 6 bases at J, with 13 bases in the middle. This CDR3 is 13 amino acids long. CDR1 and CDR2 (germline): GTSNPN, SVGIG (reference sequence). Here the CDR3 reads CAWSGRARLEQYF. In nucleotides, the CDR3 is TGTGCCTGGAGTGGGAGGGCGCGCCTCGAGCAGTACTTC.

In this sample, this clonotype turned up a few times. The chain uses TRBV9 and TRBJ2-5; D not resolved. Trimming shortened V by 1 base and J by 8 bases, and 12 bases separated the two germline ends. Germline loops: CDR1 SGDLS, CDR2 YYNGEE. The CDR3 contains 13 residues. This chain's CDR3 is CASSVSGVGTQYF. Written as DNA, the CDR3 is TGTGCCAGCAGCGTATCCGGTGTCGGAACCCAGTACTTC.

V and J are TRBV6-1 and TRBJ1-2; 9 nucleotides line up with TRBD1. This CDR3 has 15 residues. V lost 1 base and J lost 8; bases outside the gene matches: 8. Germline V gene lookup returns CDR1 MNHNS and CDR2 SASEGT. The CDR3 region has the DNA TGTGCCAGCAGTGAAGGTGGGACAGGGTTGTCCGGCTACACCTTC. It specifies CASSEGGTGLSGYTF.

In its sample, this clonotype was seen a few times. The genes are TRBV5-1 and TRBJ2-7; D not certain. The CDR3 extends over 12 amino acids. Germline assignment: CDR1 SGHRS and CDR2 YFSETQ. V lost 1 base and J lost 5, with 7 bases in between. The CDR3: CASSLNGNEQYF. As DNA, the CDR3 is TGCGCCAGCAGCTTGAACGGCAACGAGCAGTACTTC.